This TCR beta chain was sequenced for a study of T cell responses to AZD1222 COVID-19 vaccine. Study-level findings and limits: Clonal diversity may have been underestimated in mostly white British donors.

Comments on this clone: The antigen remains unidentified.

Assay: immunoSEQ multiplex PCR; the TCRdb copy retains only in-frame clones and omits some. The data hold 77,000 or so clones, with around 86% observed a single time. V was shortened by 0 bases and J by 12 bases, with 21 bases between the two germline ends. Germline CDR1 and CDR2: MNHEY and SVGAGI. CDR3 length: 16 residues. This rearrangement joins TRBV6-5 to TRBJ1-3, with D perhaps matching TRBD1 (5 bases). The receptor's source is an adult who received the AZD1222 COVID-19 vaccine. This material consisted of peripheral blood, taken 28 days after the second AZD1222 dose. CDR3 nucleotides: TGTGCCAGCAGTTACTCACCCGCCCGCTCTGGACACATCATATATTTT. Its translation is CASSYSPARSGHIIYF.